This T cell receptor beta chain is drawn from a study of T cell changes during pregnancy in multiple sclerosis (dated by TCRdb to the late 2010s). In the study overall: Changes in the T cell repertoire over the course of pregnancy were examined in this study in women with multiple sclerosis.

The receptor library was made with the immunoSEQ multiplex PCR assay. The source is immuneACCESS, and TCRdb retained only in-frame sequences with V and J called. Part of the clones is not carried over; for the studies checked, unresolved V genes explain less than half of this, and the remainder is unexplained. Within this sample are approximately 60,000 clones, with under 95% of them counted one time only. The top ten constitute roughly 3.5% of the sample. In the germline V gene, CDR1 corresponds to MNHNS and CDR2 to SASEGT. The CDR3 runs 14 residues from the cysteine to the phenylalanine. Here the CDR3 DNA is all that survives: 42 bases in frame from base 1. V drops 5 bases and J drops 2 bases, leaving 12 bases in between. Regarding this clone: Its cognate antigen has yet to be identified. No base-level quality is on record; no much larger clone is a single base apart.

The sequence links TRBV6-1 to TRBJ2-5; no D gene is confidently identified. This receptor was taken from a female donor in good health, enrolled as a control in a pregnancy study. Sequencing was performed on peripheral blood, taken after pregnancy. At the DNA level, the sequence is TGTGCCAGCAGTAACGACTGGAATCAAGAGACCCAGTACTTC. Its protein reads: CASSNDWNQETQYF.